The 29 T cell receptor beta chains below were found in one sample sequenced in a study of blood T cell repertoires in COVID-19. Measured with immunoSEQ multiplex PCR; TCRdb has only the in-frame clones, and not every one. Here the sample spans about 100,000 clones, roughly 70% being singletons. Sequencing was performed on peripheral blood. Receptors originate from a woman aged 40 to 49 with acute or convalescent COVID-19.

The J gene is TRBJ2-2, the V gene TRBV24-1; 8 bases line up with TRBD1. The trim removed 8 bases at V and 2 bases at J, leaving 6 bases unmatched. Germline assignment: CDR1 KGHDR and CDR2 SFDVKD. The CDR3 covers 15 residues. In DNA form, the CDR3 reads TGTGCCACCAAGCCCGGGACAGGAAACACCGGGGAGCTGTTTTTT. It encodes CATKPGTGNTGELFF.

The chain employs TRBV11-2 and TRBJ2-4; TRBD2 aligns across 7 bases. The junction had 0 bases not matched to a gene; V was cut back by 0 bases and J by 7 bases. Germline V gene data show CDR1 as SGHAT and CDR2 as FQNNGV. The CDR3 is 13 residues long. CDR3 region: CASSLEGGNIQYF. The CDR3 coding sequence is TGTGCCAGCAGCTTAGAGGGGGGGAACATTCAGTACTTC.

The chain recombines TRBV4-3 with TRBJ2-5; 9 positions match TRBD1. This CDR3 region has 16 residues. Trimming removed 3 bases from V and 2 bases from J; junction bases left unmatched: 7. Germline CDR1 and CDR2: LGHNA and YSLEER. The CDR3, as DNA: TGCGCCAGCAGCCAGGGGACAGGGCTAGGGCAAGAGACCCAGTACTTC. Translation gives CASSQGTGLGQETQYF.

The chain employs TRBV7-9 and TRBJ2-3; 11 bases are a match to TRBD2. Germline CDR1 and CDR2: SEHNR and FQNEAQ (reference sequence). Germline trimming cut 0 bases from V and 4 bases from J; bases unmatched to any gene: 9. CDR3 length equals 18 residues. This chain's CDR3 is CASSLAPPLAGVADTQYF. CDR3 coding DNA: TGTGCCAGCAGCTTAGCGCCTCCACTAGCGGGGGTTGCAGATACGCAGTATTTT. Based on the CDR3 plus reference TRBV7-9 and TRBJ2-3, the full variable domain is DTGVSQNPRHKITKRGQNVTFRCDPISEHNRLYWYRQTLGQGPEFLTYFQNEAQLEKSRLLSDRFSAERPKGSFSTLEIQRTEQGDSAMYLCASSLAPPLAGVADTQYFGPGTRLTVL.

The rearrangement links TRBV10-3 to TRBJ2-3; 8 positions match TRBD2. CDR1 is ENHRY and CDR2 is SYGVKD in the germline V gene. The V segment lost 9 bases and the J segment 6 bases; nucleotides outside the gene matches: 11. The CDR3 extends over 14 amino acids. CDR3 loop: CAIGGGPIGDTQYF. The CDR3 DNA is TGTGCCATTGGCGGGGGGCCCATTGGTGATACGCAGTATTTT.

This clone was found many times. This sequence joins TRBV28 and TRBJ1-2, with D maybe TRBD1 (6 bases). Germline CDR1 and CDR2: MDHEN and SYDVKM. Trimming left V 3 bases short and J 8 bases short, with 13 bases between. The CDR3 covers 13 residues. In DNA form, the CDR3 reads TGTGCCAGCAGTTTGTATCAGGGGCGAGGCTACACCTTC. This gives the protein CASSLYQGRGYTF.

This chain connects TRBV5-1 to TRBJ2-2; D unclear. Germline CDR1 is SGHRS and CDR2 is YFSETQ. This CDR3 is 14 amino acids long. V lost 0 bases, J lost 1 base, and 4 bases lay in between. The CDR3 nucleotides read TGCGCCAGCAGCTTGGGACAGAACACCGGGGAGCTGTTTTTT. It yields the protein CASSLGQNTGELFF.

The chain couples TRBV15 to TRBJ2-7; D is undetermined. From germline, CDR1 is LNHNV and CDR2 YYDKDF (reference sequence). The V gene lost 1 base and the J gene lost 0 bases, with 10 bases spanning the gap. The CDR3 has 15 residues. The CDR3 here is CATSRAGISSYEQYF. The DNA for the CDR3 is TGTGCCACCAGCAGAGCTGGTATTAGCTCCTACGAGCAGTACTTC.

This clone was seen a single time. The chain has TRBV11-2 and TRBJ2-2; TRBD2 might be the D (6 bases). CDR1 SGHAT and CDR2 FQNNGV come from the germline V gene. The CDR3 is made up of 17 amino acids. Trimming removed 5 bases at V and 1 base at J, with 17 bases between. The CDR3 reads CASSRNPSAQNTGELFF. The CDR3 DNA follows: TGTGCCAGCAGCCGGAACCCTAGCGCGCAGAACACCGGGGAGCTGTTTTTT.

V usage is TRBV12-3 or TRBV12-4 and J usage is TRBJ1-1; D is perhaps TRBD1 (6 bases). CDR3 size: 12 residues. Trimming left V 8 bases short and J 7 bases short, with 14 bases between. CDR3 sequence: CASRFQGIEAFF. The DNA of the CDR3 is TGTGCCAGCCGGTTCCAGGGGATTGAAGCTTTCTTT.

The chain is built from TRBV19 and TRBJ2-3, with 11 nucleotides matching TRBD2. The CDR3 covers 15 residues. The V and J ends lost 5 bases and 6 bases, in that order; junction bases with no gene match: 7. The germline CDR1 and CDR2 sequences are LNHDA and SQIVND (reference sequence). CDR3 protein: CASSLTSGGWDTQYF. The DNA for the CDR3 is TGTGCCAGTAGTTTAACTAGCGGGGGTTGGGATACGCAGTATTTT.

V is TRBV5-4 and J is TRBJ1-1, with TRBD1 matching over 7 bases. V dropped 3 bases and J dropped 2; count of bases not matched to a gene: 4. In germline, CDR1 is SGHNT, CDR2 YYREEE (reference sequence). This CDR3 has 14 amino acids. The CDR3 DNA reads TGTGCCAGCAGCTCACAGGGGCCTAACACTGAAGCTTTCTTT. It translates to CASSSQGPNTEAFF.

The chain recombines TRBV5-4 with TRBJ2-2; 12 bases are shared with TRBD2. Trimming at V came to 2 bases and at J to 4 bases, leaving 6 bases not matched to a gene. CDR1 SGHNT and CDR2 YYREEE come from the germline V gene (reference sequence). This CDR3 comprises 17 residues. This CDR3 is CASSFLAGGPGTGELFF. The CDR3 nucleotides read TGTGCCAGCAGCTTTCTAGCGGGGGGGCCGGGCACCGGGGAGCTGTTTTTT. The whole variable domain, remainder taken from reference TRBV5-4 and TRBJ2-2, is ETGVTQSPTHLIKTRGQQVTLRCSSQSGHNTVSWYQQALGQGPQFIFQYYREEENGRGNFPPRFSGLQFPNYSSELNVNALELDDSALYLCASSFLAGGPGTGELFFGEGSRLTVL.

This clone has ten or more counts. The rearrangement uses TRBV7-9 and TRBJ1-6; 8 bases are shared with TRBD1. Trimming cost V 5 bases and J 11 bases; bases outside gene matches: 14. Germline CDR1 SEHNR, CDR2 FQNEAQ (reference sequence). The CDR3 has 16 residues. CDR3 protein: CASSPWTGTSFAPLHF. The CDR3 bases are TGTGCCAGCAGCCCGTGGACAGGGACCTCTTTTGCACCCCTCCACTTT.

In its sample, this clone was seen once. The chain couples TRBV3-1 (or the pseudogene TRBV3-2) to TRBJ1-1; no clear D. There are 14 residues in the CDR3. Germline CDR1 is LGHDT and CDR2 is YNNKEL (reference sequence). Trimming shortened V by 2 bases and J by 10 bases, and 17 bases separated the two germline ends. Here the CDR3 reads CASSQSYRDSGAFF. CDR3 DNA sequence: TGTGCCAGCAGCCAATCGTACCGGGATTCGGGAGCTTTCTTT.

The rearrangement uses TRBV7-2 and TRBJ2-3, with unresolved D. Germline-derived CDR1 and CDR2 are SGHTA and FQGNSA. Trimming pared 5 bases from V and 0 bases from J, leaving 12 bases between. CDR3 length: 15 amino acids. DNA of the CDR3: TGTGCCAGCAGCCGCCTGGGCGACAGCACAGATACGCAGTATTTT. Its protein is CASSRLGDSTDTQYF.

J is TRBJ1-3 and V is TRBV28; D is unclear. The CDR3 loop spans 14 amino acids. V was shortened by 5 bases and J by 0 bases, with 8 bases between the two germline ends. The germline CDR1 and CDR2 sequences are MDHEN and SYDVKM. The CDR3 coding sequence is TGTGCCAGCAGTCCCAACTCCTCTGGAAACACCATATATTTT. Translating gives CASSPNSSGNTIYF.

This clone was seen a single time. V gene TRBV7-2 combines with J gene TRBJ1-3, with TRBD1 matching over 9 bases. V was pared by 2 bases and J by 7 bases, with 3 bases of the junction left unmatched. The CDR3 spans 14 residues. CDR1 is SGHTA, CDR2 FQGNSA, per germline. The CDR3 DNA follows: TGTGCCAGCAGCTTACGAGACAGGGGGAACACCATATATTTT. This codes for CASSLRDRGNTIYF.

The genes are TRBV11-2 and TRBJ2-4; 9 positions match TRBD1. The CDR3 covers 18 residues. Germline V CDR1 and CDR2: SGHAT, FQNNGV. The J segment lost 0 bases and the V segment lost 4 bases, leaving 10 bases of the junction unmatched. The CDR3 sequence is CASSSRTGEDAAKNIQYF. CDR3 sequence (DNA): TGTGCCAGCAGCTCCCGGACAGGGGAGGACGCAGCCAAAAACATTCAGTACTTC. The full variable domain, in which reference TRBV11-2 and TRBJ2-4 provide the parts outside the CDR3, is EAGVAQSPRYKIIEKRQSVAFWCNPISGHATLYWYQQILGQGPKLLIQFQNNGVVDDSQLPKDRFSAERLKGVDSTLKIQPAKLEDSAVYLCASSSRTGEDAAKNIQYFGAGTRLSVL.

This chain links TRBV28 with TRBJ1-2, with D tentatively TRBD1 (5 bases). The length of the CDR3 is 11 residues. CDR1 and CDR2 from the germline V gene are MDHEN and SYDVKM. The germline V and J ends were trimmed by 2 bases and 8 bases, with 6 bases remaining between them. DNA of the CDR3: TGTGCCAGCAGTTTAAACAGGGGCTACACCTTC. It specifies CASSLNRGYTF.

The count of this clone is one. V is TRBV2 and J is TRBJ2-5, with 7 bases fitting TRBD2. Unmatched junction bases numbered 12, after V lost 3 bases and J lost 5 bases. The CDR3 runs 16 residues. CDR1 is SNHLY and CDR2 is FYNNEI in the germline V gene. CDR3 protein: CASSEEKRGSSETQYF. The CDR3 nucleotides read TGTGCCAGCAGTGAGGAAAAGCGGGGCTCTTCCGAGACCCAGTACTTC.

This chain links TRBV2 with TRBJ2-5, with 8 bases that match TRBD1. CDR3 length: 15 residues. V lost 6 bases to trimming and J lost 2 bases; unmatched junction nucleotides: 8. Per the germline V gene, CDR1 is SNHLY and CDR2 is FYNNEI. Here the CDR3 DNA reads TGTGCCAGCAGGTTGACAGGGGTTCAACAAGAGACCCAGTACTTC. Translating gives CASRLTGVQQETQYF.

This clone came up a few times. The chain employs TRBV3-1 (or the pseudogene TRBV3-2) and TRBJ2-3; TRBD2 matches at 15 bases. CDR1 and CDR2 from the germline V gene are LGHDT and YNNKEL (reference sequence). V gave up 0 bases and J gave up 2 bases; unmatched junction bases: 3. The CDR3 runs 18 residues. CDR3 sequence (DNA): TGTGCCAGCAGCCAAGAAGGACTAGCGGGGGGGATCACAGATACGCAGTATTTT. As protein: CASSQEGLAGGITDTQYF.

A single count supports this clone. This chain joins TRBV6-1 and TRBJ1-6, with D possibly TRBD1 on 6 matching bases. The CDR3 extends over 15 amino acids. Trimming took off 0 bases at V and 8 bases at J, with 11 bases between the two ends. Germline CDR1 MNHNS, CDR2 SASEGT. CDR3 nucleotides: TGTGCCAGCAGTGAAGCTGCGGGGGCTGATTCACCCCTCCACTTT. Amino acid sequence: CASSEAAGADSPLHF.

The CDR3 nucleotides are TGTGCCAGCAGCGGTCGACAGGGATTCGAGCAGTACTTC. Residues: CASSGRQGFEQYF. The chain is built from TRBV11-2 and TRBJ2-7; 7 positions agree with TRBD1. The germline V gene has CDR1 SGHAT and CDR2 FQNNGV. V was clipped by 5 bases and J by 6 bases; unmatched bases: 7. This CDR3 is built from 13 residues. Using reference TRBV11-2 and TRBJ2-7 for the parts outside the CDR3, the full variable domain is EAGVAQSPRYKIIEKRQSVAFWCNPISGHATLYWYQQILGQGPKLLIQFQNNGVVDDSQLPKDRFSAERLKGVDSTLKIQPAKLEDSAVYLCASSGRQGFEQYFGPGTRLTVT.

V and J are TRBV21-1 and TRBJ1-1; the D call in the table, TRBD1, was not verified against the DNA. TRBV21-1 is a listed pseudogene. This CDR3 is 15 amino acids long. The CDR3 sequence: CASSKVAGGLPEAFF. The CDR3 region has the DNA TGTGCCAGCAGCAAAGTGGCAGGGGGCTTGCCTGAAGCTTTCTTT.

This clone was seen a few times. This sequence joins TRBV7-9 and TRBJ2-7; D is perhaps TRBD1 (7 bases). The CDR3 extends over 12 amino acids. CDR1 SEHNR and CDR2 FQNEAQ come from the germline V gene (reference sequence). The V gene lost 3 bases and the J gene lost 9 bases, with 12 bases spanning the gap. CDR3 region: CASSFQGGPQYF. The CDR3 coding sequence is TGTGCCAGCAGCTTCCAGGGGGGTCCGCAGTACTTC. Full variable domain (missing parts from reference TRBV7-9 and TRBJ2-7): DTGVSQNPRHKITKRGQNVTFRCDPISEHNRLYWYRQTLGQGPEFLTYFQNEAQLEKSRLLSDRFSAERPKGSFSTLEIQRTEQGDSAMYLCASSFQGGPQYFGPGTRLTVT.

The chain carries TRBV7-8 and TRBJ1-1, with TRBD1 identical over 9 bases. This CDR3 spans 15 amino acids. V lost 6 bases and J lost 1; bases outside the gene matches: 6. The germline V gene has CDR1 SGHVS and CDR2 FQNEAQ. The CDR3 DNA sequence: TGTGCCAGCAGTCCCATACAGGGGGCGAACACTGAAGCTTTCTTT. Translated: CASSPIQGANTEAFF.

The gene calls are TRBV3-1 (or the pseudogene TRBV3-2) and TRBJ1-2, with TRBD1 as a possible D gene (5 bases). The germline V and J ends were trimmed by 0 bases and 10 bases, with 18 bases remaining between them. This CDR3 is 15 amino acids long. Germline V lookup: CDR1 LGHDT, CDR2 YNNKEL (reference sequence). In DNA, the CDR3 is TGTGCCAGCAGCCAAGATAACAGGATGTATCCCCTCTACACCTTC. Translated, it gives CASSQDNRMYPLYTF.